Sequencing of this TCR beta chain was carried out in a study of CD8+ T cells in alopecia areata. Notes on the study in general: Alphabeta T cells residing in normal skin are also sequenced in scalp samples.

CDR1 and CDR2 from the germline V gene are MGHRA and YSYEKL. V was clipped by 1 base and J by 2 bases, with 10 bases between them. The CDR3 covers 15 residues. Reverse transcription of extracted RNA yielded cDNA, which provided the sequencing template. Using immunoSEQ multiplex PCR, the repertoire was profiled, and TCRdb retains in-frame clones only, with some absent. The sample includes roughly 250,000 clones, around two thirds of them seen just once. In the case of this clone: Its matching antigen is unknown.

The sample consisted of CD4+ T cells sorted from blood, taken at week 0. The source is a human donor with alopecia areata. This chain uses TRBV4-1 with TRBJ2-3; D is uncertain. The CDR3 reads CASSQVLRITDTQYF. CDR3 bases: TGCGCCAGCAGCCAAGTGTTGAGGATCACAGATACGCAGTATTTT.